A selection of T cell receptor beta chains follows, all from one sample in a study of beta chain features in type 1 diabetes. The data were produced by immunoSEQ multiplex PCR, yet TCRdb's version contains in-frame clones alone and is incomplete. This table holds 40,000 to 45,000 clones, roughly 56% found once. Material for sequencing was Tregs from blood. The receptors come from a woman aged 18-29 years in good health. CDR3s include the opening cysteine and the closing phenylalanine or tryptophan. Fields, in order: clone size, V gene, D gene, J gene, CDR3 DNA, CDR3 protein. The D gene is left open where the match is weak. Clone size appears in some rows only: once, few, many, or a class for an expanded clone.

.,TRBV2,.,TRBJ1-2,.,CASSSSMTGLYGYTF
.,TRBV13,TRBD1,TRBJ1-2,TGTGCCAGCAGCTGGATCCGACCCCCCCAACATGACTCGGAAGACAGGGTACTTGACTATGGCTACACCTTC,CASSWIRPPQHDSEDRVLDYGYTF
.,TRBV11-1,TRBD1,TRBJ2-1,TGTGCCAGCAGCAGGATCGGACAGGGGGTAAATGAGCAGTTCTTC,CASSRIGQGVNEQFF
.,TRBV9,.,TRBJ2-2,TGTGCCAGCAGTCCAAACCAGGGAATAGGCGGGGAGCTGTTTTTT,CASSPNQGIGGELFF
.,TRBV11-2,TRBD1,TRBJ2-4,TGTGCCAGCAGCTTTCAGGGGGCGAGAGAAAACATTCAGTACTTC,CASSFQGARENIQYF
.,TRBV4-1,TRBD1,TRBJ2-2,TGCGCCAGCAGCCAACCGGGACAGATCAACACCGGGGAGCTGTTTTTT,CASSQPGQINTGELFF
.,TRBV28,TRBD1,TRBJ2-7,TGTGCCAGCAGTTCACCGTCCAGGACAGGGGGGAGCTACGAGCAGTACTTC,CASSSPSRTGGSYEQYF
once,TRBV5-1,TRBD2,TRBJ2-7,TGCGCCAGCAGTCGTGGGGGGGACTCCTACGAGCAGTACTTC,CASSRGGDSYEQYF
.,TRBV9,.,TRBJ2-7,TGTGCCAGCAGCTGGACTGAGAGCTCCTACGAGCAGTACTTC,CASSWTESSYEQYF
few,TRBV10-3,.,TRBJ2-7,TGTGCCATCAGTGAGTCCAGGGGAGAGCAGTACTTC,CAISESRGEQYF
.,TRBV30,.,TRBJ2-7,TGTGCCTGGAGTGTACTTGACAGGTCCTACGAGCAGTACTTC,CAWSVLDRSYEQYF
.,TRBV7-9,TRBD1,TRBJ1-4,TGTGCCAGCAGCTCAGAGACAGGGGAAAAACTGTTTTTT,CASSSETGEKLFF
.,TRBV28,TRBD2,TRBJ2-5,TGTGCCAGCTCGACTAGCGGGAGGGCGGAGACCCAGTACTTC,CASSTSGRAETQYF
.,TRBV19,.,TRBJ2-2,TGTGCCAGTAGGAGGGCGCTCGGCGGGGAGCTGTTTTTT,CASRRALGGELFF
.,TRBV6-1,.,TRBJ1-2,TGTGCCAGCAGTGAATATCCAGGGAACTATGGCTACACCTTC,CASSEYPGNYGYTF
.,TRBV2,TRBD1,TRBJ1-5,TGTGCCACGACCTATGGTGGACAGGGGAATCAGCCCCAGCATTTT,CATTYGGQGNQPQHF
.,TRBV15,TRBD1,TRBJ2-1,TGTGCCACCAGCAGAGATGTAGGGGGCGCGGAACAGTTCTTC,CATSRDVGGAEQFF
.,TRBV7-9,.,TRBJ1-2,TGTGCCAGCAGCCTAAGGGAGCTGGGTGGCTACACCTTC,CASSLRELGGYTF
few,TRBV28,TRBD2,TRBJ2-3,TGTGCCAGCAGTCAATACGGACTAGCGGACACAGATACGCAGTATTTT,CASSQYGLADTDTQYF
few,TRBV6-5,TRBD1,TRBJ2-7,TGTGCCAGCAGCCGAACCGGGACAGGGGGCTACGAGCAGTACTTC,CASSRTGTGGYEQYF
few,TRBV27,TRBD1,TRBJ1-4,TGTGCCAGCAGTCTTACCGGGACAGGGTGGGAAAAACTGTTTTTT,CASSLTGTGWEKLFF
.,TRBV15,TRBD2,TRBJ2-5,TGTGCCACCAGCAGAGATAGGCTAGCGGGAGGGCCGAGAGAGACCCAGTACTTC,CATSRDRLAGGPRETQYF
.,TRBV23-1,.,TRBJ2-3,TGCGCCAGCAGTCAATCAGGGGCTGTTTCCACAGATACGCAGTATTTT,CASSQSGAVSTDTQYF
.,TRBV7-2,TRBD1,TRBJ1-2,TGTGCCAGCAGCTTAGCGACAGGGGCGAGTAGCTATGGCTACACCTTC,CASSLATGASSYGYTF
few,TRBV7-9,TRBD2,TRBJ2-1,TGTGCCATCTCTAGGAGGGCTAGCGGGAGAGCCAATGAGCAGTTCTTC,CAISRRASGRANEQFF
few,TRBV4-3,TRBD2,TRBJ2-2,TGCGCCAGCAGCCAAGATCTCCGGGGAGCGGGAGCTTCTGGGGAGCTGTTTTTT,CASSQDLRGAGASGELFF
.,TRBV9,TRBD2,TRBJ2-2,TGTGCCAGCAGCGCAGGACTAGCGGAGGCCCGGGAGCTGTTTTTT,CASSAGLAEARELFF
.,TRBV4-2,.,TRBJ2-4,TGTGCCAGCAGCTCTTCCGGGGTAGAAAAAAACATTCAGTACTTC,CASSSSGVEKNIQYF
.,TRBV28,TRBD1,TRBJ1-5,TGTGCCAGCAGTTCCGTTACCGGGACAGGGACGCCCCAGCATTTT,CASSSVTGTGTPQHF
.,TRBV29-1,TRBD1,TRBJ2-5,TGCAGCGTTGAAGTATCCCAGGGGGCAGAGACCCAGTACTTC,CSVEVSQGAETQYF
.,TRBV7-2,TRBD1,TRBJ2-5,TGTGCCAGCAGATTAAGAGGGACAGGGGGAACTGAGACCCAGTACTTC,CASRLRGTGGTETQYF
.,TRBV7-9,.,TRBJ1-4,TGTGCCAGCAGCTTAGCGGTCGGGTTCCGGGAAAAACTGTTTTTT,CASSLAVGFREKLFF
few,TRBV7-6,TRBD1,TRBJ1-5,TGTGCCAGCAGCTTAGGGACAGGGCCTAGCAATCAGCCCCAGCATTTT,CASSLGTGPSNQPQHF
.,TRBV5-1,.,TRBJ2-7,TGCGCCAGCAGCTTGGTACTGGGAGTCACGGACGAGCAGTACTTC,CASSLVLGVTDEQYF
once,TRBV6-5,TRBD2,TRBJ2-7,TGTGCCAGCAGTTACCGGACTAGCGGGACCTACGAGCAGTACTTC,CASSYRTSGTYEQYF
.,TRBV7-2,TRBD2,TRBJ2-1,TGTGCCAGCAGCTTAGGGGGACTAGCGGGAGCGAGTGAGCAGTTCTTC,CASSLGGLAGASEQFF
.,TRBV7-9,.,TRBJ1-5,TGTGCCAGCAGCAGGGACTCCCACGGGAATCAGCCCCAGCATTTT,CASSRDSHGNQPQHF
.,TRBV7-7,.,TRBJ2-6,TGTGCCAGCAGCTTAGGGGCCGACAGGTCGAACCACGTCCTGACTTTC,CASSLGADRSNHVLTF
.,TRBV7-6,.,TRBJ2-1,TGTGCCAGCAGTCCCGGACAGACCAATGAGCAGTTCTTC,CASSPGQTNEQFF
.,TRBV19,.,TRBJ2-6,TGTGCCAGTAAAATGACTGGGGCGTCTGGGGCCAACGTCCTGACTTTC,CASKMTGASGANVLTF
.,TRBV28,TRBD2,TRBJ2-7,TGTGCCAGCAGTGCTACTAGCGGGTTAGCCTACGAGCAGTACTTC,CASSATSGLAYEQYF
.,TRBV27,.,TRBJ2-1,TGTGCCAGCAGTTCCTCGGCGACAGGCCACAATGAGCAGTTCTTC,CASSSSATGHNEQFF
once,TRBV19,.,TRBJ2-1,TGTGCCAGTAGTACCCACGGAGCTGACAATGAGCAGTTCTTC,CASSTHGADNEQFF
few,TRBV11-2,.,TRBJ1-3,TGTGCCAGCAGCACCGACAGGCAAAACACCATATATTTT,CASSTDRQNTIYF
few,TRBV7-2,TRBD2,TRBJ2-4,TGTGCCAGCAGCTCTAGCGGAGTAGCCAAAAACATTCAGTACTTC,CASSSSGVAKNIQYF
.,TRBV13,.,TRBJ2-6,TGTGCCAGCAGCTCCTCATGGGGGGCTGGGGCCAACGTCCTGACTTTC,CASSSSWGAGANVLTF
.,TRBV5-1,.,TRBJ1-1,TGCGCCAGCAGCTTTAACGGGGGTCGGGACACTGAAGCTTTCTTT,CASSFNGGRDTEAFF
.,TRBV5-4,.,TRBJ1-2,TGTGCCAGCAGCCCCGAGGGAGGCAGGGTGCGCGGCTACACCTTC,CASSPEGGRVRGYTF
.,TRBV7-3,.,TRBJ2-2,TGTGCCAGCAGCCTAACATCTCCTTCCGGGGAGCTGTTTTTT,CASSLTSPSGELFF